The T cell receptor beta chain under discussion was sequenced for a study of T-cell memory formation after mild COVID-19. Germline CDR1 and CDR2: DFQATT and SNEGSKA (reference sequence). V was pared by 3 bases and J by 6 bases, with 18 bases between. The CDR3 consists of 14 residues. Study-level results: For contracting clones, CD4+ ones sat mainly in CM and EM, CD8+ in EMRA. Some responding clones appeared in pre-infection memory, suggesting cross-reactive memory joined. Whereas later expanders leaned CD4+, clones contracting day 15 to 85 showed a balanced CD4/CD8 makeup.

In the case of this clonotype: The antigen remains unidentified.

A 5'RACE reaction primed in the constant segment made cDNA libraries of TCR alpha and TCR beta, and these carried sample barcodes and UMIs. MiXCR, run by TCRdb on the 5' RACE reads, gives a single entry per CDR3 protein. Altogether roughly 260,000 distinct CDR3 sequences are present, about 15% being singletons, with the ten largest covering approximately 3.5%. The sequenced material came from PBMCs or a T cell subset sorted from them (not recorded which). This chain uses TRBV20-1 with TRBJ2-7; a possible D gene is TRBD1 (6 bases). The source is a man aged 18 to 30 who had mild COVID-19 (a few samples of this study predate the infection). Cell type and time point are not known. In DNA, the CDR3 is TGCAGTGCTAGTAATCCCACAGGGAAAGGCGAGCAGTACTTC. Translating it yields CSASNPTGKGEQYF.